These 13 T cell receptor beta chains were sequenced from one sample in a study of T cell repertoires in cytomegalovirus infection. These receptors' targets are unknown. In TCRdb, the reads were re-called with MiXCR into one record per CDR3 protein. This sample yields approximately 260,000 distinct CDR3 sequences, of which approximately 22% are seen a single time; roughly a fifth belongs to the top ten. The source material was cultured PBMCs, sampled from culture after CMV antigen stimulation. All receptors come from a human donor in good health (CMV status not recorded). Some clones in this sample may be carry-over from other donors' samples.

The V call is TRBV30, the J call TRBJ1-5; TRBD1 agrees at 9 bases. Losses at the gene ends were 2 bases for V and 4 bases for J; bases not matched to a gene: 3. There are 14 residues in the CDR3. Germline-derived CDR1 and CDR2 are GTSNPN and SVGIG (reference sequence). CDR3 protein: CAWSRGQGNQPQHF. The CDR3 DNA reads as TGTGCCTGGAGTCGTGGACAGGGGAATCAGCCCCAGCATTTT.

This clonotype was detected only a few times. This rearrangement joins TRBV11-3 to TRBJ2-1; 8 bases align to TRBD1. V lost 5 bases, J lost 9 bases, and 9 bases stayed unmatched. Germline lookup yields CDR1 SGHNT and CDR2 YENEEA. This CDR3 is built from 14 residues. The CDR3 region is CASSADREGSEQFF. CDR3 DNA sequence: TGTGCCAGCAGCGCGGACAGGGAAGGGAGTGAGCAGTTCTTC.

Turning to this clonotype: This clone may be a read error of a much larger clone one base away. The chain has TRBV27 and TRBJ2-7; 10 bases match TRBD2. After removal of 5 bases from V and 5 bases from J, the junction contained 12 bases not matched to a gene. CDR1 is MNHEY and CDR2 is SMNVEV in the germline V gene (reference sequence). The CDR3 sequence is 16 residues long. The CDR3: CASSSLSSGRGHEQYF. As DNA, the CDR3 is TGTGCCAGCAGTAGTCTCTCGAGCGGGAGGGGGCACGAGCAGTACTTC.

The chain couples TRBV5-1 to TRBJ2-5; 7 nucleotides match TRBD2. The germline gives CDR1 SGHRS, CDR2 YFSETQ. V trimming: 0 bases; J trimming: 3 bases; junction bases outside the gene matches: 5. CDR3 length: 15 residues. The CDR3 DNA is TGCGCCAGCAGCTTGGTCGCTAGCGGTAAAGAGACCCAGTACTTC. This encodes CASSLVASGKETQYF.

The chain joins TRBV28 to TRBJ2-5; D may be TRBD2 (6 bases). The germline gives CDR1 MDHEN, CDR2 SYDVKM. The V gene lost 4 bases and the J gene lost 5 bases, with 14 bases spanning the gap. CDR3 length: 14 amino acids. CDR3 sequence (DNA): TGTGCCAGCAGTTCACGGACTGGGGGGGAGACCCAGTACTTC. It codes for CASSSRTGGETQYF.

The chain combines TRBV20-1 with TRBJ2-3; 8 nucleotides align to TRBD2. Trimming at V came to 3 bases and at J to 2 bases, leaving 4 bases not matched to a gene. CDR1 and CDR2 from the germline V gene are DFQATT and SNEGSKA (reference sequence). The CDR3 has 14 residues. The CDR3 here is CSASGSGATDTQYF. DNA for the CDR3: TGCAGTGCTAGCGGTAGCGGGGCCACAGATACGCAGTATTTT.

This clonotype was detected a few times. This rearrangement joins TRBV20-1 to TRBJ2-1, with 7 bases identical to TRBD1. The germline V gene encodes CDR1 DFQATT and CDR2 SNEGSKA (reference sequence). J gave up 7 bases and V 1 base, and 10 bases lay outside the gene matches. The CDR3 consists of 15 residues. CDR3 in amino acids: CSARGEPRQGNEQFF. Here the CDR3 DNA reads TGCAGTGCTAGAGGGGAACCCAGACAGGGTAATGAGCAGTTCTTC.

This clonotype was counted many times. The rearrangement joins TRBV11-2 to TRBJ2-5, with 8 bases that match TRBD2. This CDR3 is 16 amino acids long. CDR1 is SGHAT, CDR2 FQNNGV, per germline. J lost 5 bases, V lost 4 bases, and 12 bases had no gene match. CDR3 sequence (DNA): TGTGCCAGCAGCTCAAGACCGGGAGGGGCTCGGGAGACCCAGTACTTC. It specifies CASSSRPGGARETQYF.

This chain uses TRBV6-2 or TRBV6-3 with TRBJ1-5; tentative D call: TRBD1 (5 bases). Germline lookup yields CDR1 MNHEY and CDR2 SVGEGT. V was clipped by 5 bases and J by 3 bases, with 14 bases between them. The CDR3 consists of 15 residues. In DNA, the CDR3 is TGTGCCAGCAGTCCGTACGGGACTTCCAATCAGCCCCAGCATTTT. Translation gives CASSPYGTSNQPQHF.

The rearrangement joins TRBV30 to TRBJ1-1; TRBD1 is a possible D gene (5 bases). CDR1 and CDR2 from the germline V gene are GTSNPN and SVGIG (reference sequence). V was clipped by 4 bases and J by 6 bases, with 15 bases between them. There are 13 residues in the CDR3. DNA for the CDR3: TGTGCCTGGATTCTCCCGGGGGGGGCTGAAGCTTTCTTT. It translates to CAWILPGGAEAFF.

V usage is TRBV7-9 and J usage is TRBJ2-5, with no clear D. The length of the CDR3 is 13 residues. Trimming took 3 bases from V and 2 from J, leaving 7 bases between them. Per the germline V gene, CDR1 is SEHNR and CDR2 is FQNEAQ (reference sequence). The CDR3 DNA follows: TGTGCCAGCAGCTTTATACAACAAGAGACCCAGTACTTC. It codes for CASSFIQQETQYF.

At least ten counts were recorded for this clonotype. The chain joins TRBV7-2 to TRBJ1-1, with TRBD1 as a possible D gene (5 bases). This CDR3 has 11 residues. Deletions cut 3 bases from V and 7 bases from J, with 6 bases between. Per the germline V gene, CDR1 is SGHTA and CDR2 is FQGNSA. CDR3 protein: CASSFQGEAFF. The CDR3 DNA reads TGTGCCAGCAGCTTTCAGGGTGAAGCTTTCTTT. Using reference TRBV7-2 and TRBJ1-1 for the parts outside the CDR3, the full variable domain is GAGVSQSPSNKVTEKGKDVELRCDPISGHTALYWYRQSLGQGLEFLIYFQGNSAPDKSGLPSDRFSAERTGGSVSTLTIQRTQQEDSAVYLCASSFQGEAFFGQGTRLTVV.

This clonotype was counted ten times or more. The rearrangement joins TRBV7-2 to TRBJ1-5; D is uncertain. CDR3 length: 13 amino acids. Trimming cost V 3 bases and J 3 bases, with 6 bases left between them. CDR1 and CDR2 (germline): SGHTA, FQGNSA. CDR3 in amino acids: CASSLGFNQPQHF. The CDR3, as DNA: TGTGCCAGCAGCTTGGGGTTCAATCAGCCCCAGCATTTT. The full variable domain, in which reference TRBV7-2 and TRBJ1-5 provide the parts outside the CDR3, is GAGVSQSPSNKVTEKGKDVELRCDPISGHTALYWYRQSLGQGLEFLIYFQGNSAPDKSGLPSDRFSAERTGGSVSTLTIQRTQQEDSAVYLCASSLGFNQPQHFGDGTRLSIL.